The text below deals with one TCR beta chain. The antigen is undetermined. From about 490 ng of total RNA, TCR beta-specific cDNA was reverse-transcribed using a constant-region primer. A slightly modified ARM-PCR protocol with three nested multiplex PCR rounds produced these TCR beta libraries. Forward primers for TRBV1-TRBV30 and a C-beta reverse primer served the first two PCR rounds, at approximately 10 cycles each. Each CDR3 protein gets one entry after TCRdb re-called the multiplex PCR reads with MiXCR. The data show approximately 120,000 distinct CDR3 sequences, around 64% seen once. These data come from a study of tumor-infiltrating lymphocytes in primary liver carcinoma. General study findings and limits: Tumors had a top-250-clone fraction that was significantly higher than blood (p = 0.039).

The roughly 17-32 mg bulk tissue piece was not sorted before simultaneous RNA and DNA extraction. This CDR3 comprises 20 residues. Germline V gives CDR1 SGHAT, CDR2 FQNNGV. V lost 6 bases, J lost 7 bases, and 36 bases lay in between. The sequencing input was liver tumor tissue from sampling region 3. As to subset: tumor region T3, left-lateral pole. The source of this sequence is a woman between 55 and 75 years old with primary liver carcinoma and hepatitis B virus infection. The chain carries TRBV11-2 and TRBJ1-1; possibly TRBD1 for D (5 bases). This CDR3 is CASSPHQHGHLRFCGYEAFF. The CDR3, as DNA: TGTGCCAGCAGTCCGCATCAGCACGGACACCTTCGCTTTTGCGGCTATGAAGCTTTCTTT.